This entry features one T cell receptor beta chain sequence. Antigen unknown. The data were taken from a study of CD8 T cells in ankylosing spondylitis. Notes on the study in general: Earlier reports found some motif variants in synovial fluid and blood in reactive arthritis.

Per germline, CDR1 KGHSH and CDR2 LQKENI. V was cut by 3 bases and J by 2 bases, with 13 bases left in between. This CDR3 has 15 residues. As the method for making TCR beta libraries, quantitative 5'-RACE with molecular barcodes was used. TCRdb processed the 5' RACE reads anew with MiXCR; each CDR3 protein has one entry. The table records 200,000 or so distinct CDR3 sequences, over 15% of them present only once. The chain is built from TRBV18 and TRBJ1-1; D perhaps matches TRBD1 (6 bases). The sample consisted of blood, either unsorted or a sorted T cell fraction (not recorded which). This TCR came from a male donor between 5 and 29 years old with ankylosing spondylitis or in good health (not recorded which). For the CDR3, the DNA is TGTGCCAGCTCACCTGGACAGACCTCTAACACTGAAGCTTTCTTT. It yields the protein CASSPGQTSNTEAFF.